This is a list of T cell receptor beta chains from one sample in a study of cytomegalovirus exposure and HLA in healthy donors. TCRdb's copy holds only in-frame clones and misses some; the assay was immunoSEQ multiplex PCR. The table includes approximately 160,000 clones, 80% detected once. Material: PBMCs. The receptor set was obtained from a woman in her forties or fifties in good health and CMV-seropositive. Each CDR3 is given with its conserved first and last residue. D genes are given only for firm matches. Clone size is shown for a subset of rows, as once, few, many or a class of expanded clone.

>TRBD1|TRBV6-1|NA|TRBJ2-7
TGTGCCATCGAGGGGACAGGGGGCTACGAGCAGTACTTC
CAIEGTGGYEQYF
>NA|TRBV11-2|NA|TRBJ2-7
TGTGCCAGCAGCTCCGGGGGAAGCATCGAGCAGTACTTC
CASSSGGSIEQYF
>NA|TRBV14|NA|TRBJ2-7
TGTGCCAGCAGCCAAGATTCCGAAGCGGCAACCTACGAGCAGTACTTC
CASSQDSEAATYEQYF
>NA|TRBV7-9|NA|TRBJ1-1
TGTGCCAGCAGCTTCGAGGGCACTGAAGCTTTCTTT
CASSFEGTEAFF
>NA|TRBV5-1|NA|TRBJ2-3
TGCGCCAGCAGCTTGCGGCCGCAGGTTCCCGAAGATACGCAGTATTTT
CASSLRPQVPEDTQYF
>NA|TRBV27|few|TRBJ2-3
TGTGCCAGCAGTTATTCTTTCGCGGGTCCCTACGATACGCAGTATTTT
CASSYSFAGPYDTQYF
>NA|TRBV28|NA|TRBJ1-2
TGTGCCAGCAGGCCGCCGAACTATGGCTATACCTTC
CASRPPNYGYTF
>TRBD2|TRBV9|NA|TRBJ2-5
TGTGCCAGCAGCGTAGGGACTAGCGGGAGGGCCGGGGCCCCAAGTCAAGAGACCCAGTACTTC
CASSVGTSGRAGAPSQETQYF
>NA|TRBV7-6|NA|TRBJ1-2
TGTGCCAGCAGCTTGTATAACAGGGAGTGGGGCTACACCTTC
CASSLYNREWGYTF
>NA|TRBV10-3|once|TRBJ1-5
TGTGCCATCAGTGACCCCTCTCGGCAGGGTGTGGGTCAGCCCCAGCATTTT
CAISDPSRQGVGQPQHF
>TRBD2|TRBV6-9|NA|TRBJ2-3
TGTGCCACGAAACTAGCGGGAGGCTGGGGGGATACGCAGTATTTT
CATKLAGGWGDTQYF
>TRBD1|TRBV15|NA|TRBJ2-3
TGTGCCACCAGGACCGCCGGGACAGCCAGCACAGATACGCAGTATTTT
CATRTAGTASTDTQYF
>NA|TRBV9|NA|TRBJ2-7
TGTGCCAGCAGCGTAGATACTAACTCCTACGAGCAGTACTTC
CASSVDTNSYEQYF
>NA|TRBV19|few|TRBJ2-3
TGTGCCAGTAGTACCCGACAGCACACAGATACGCAGTATTTT
CASSTRQHTDTQYF
>TRBD2|TRBV27|NA|TRBJ2-1
TGTGCCAGCAGTTTATACGCATACCCGACTAGCGGGAGGGGGCTCTACAATGAGCAGTTCTTC
CASSLYAYPTSGRGLYNEQFF
>NA|TRBV4-1|NA|TRBJ2-5
TGCGCCAGCAGCCAAAGCTTGAGGGAAAGGGAGACCCAGTACTTC
CASSQSLRERETQYF
>TRBD2|TRBV11-1|NA|TRBJ2-1
TGTGCCAGCAGCTTATTCCCGACTAGCGGGGGACTGGGTAATGAGCAGTTCTTC
CASSLFPTSGGLGNEQFF